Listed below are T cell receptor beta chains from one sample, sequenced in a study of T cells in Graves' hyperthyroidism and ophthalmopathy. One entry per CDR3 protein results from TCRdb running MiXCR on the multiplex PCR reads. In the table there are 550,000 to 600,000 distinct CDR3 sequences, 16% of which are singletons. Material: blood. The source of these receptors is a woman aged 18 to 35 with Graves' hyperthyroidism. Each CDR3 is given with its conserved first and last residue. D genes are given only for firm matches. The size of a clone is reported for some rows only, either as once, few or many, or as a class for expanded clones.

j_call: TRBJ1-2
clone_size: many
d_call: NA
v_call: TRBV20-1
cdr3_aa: CSARGGPGNYGYTF
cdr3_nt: TGCAGTGCTAGAGGGGGACCCGGCAACTATGGCTACACCTTC

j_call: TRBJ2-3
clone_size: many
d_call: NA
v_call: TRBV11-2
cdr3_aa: CASSLTNQDTQYF
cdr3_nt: TGTGCCAGCAGCTTAACGAACCAAGATACGCAGTATTTT

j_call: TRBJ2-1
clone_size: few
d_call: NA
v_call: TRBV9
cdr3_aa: CASSLAQKPGNEQFF
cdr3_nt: TGTGCCAGCAGCCTAGCTCAGAAACCAGGGAATGAGCAGTTCTTC

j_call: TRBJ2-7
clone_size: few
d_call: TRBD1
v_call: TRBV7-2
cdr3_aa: CASRKNRGPSYEQYF
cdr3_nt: TGTGCCAGCAGGAAAAACAGGGGGCCTTCCTACGAGCAGTACTTC

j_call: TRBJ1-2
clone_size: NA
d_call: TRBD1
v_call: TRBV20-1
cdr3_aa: CSAREGPGQGAPGYGYTF
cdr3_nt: TGCAGTGCTAGAGAAGGTCCGGGACAGGGGGCGCCGGGCTATGGCTACACCTTC

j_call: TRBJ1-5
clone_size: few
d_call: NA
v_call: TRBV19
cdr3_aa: CASSRVGVQPQHF
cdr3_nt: TGTGCCAGTAGTAGAGTAGGGGTTCAGCCCCAGCATTTT

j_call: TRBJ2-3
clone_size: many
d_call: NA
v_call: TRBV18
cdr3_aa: CASSPRLQASTDTQYF
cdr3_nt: TGTGCCAGCTCACCACGGTTGCAGGCGAGCACAGATACGCAGTATTTT

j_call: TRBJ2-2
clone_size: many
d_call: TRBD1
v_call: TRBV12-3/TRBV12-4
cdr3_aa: CASRLTGSGTGELFF
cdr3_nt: TGTGCCAGCAGGTTGACAGGGTCGGGCACCGGGGAGCTGTTTTTT

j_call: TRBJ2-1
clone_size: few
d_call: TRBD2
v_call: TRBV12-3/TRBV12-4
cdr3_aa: CASSSSTSGGLNEQFF
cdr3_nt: TGTGCCAGCAGTTCCTCGACTAGCGGGGGCCTCAATGAGCAGTTCTTC

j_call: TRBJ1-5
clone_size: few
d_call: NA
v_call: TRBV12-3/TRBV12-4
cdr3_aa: CASSLSGTRLFPQHF
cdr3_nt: TGTGCCAGCAGTTTATCGGGGACAAGACTTTTTCCCCAGCATTTT

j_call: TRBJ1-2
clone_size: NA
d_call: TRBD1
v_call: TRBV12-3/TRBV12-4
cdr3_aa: CASSPGTVGYTF
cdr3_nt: TGTGCCAGCAGTCCCGGGACAGTCGGCTACACCTTC

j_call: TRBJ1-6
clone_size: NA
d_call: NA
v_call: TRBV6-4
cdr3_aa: CASSTKKTGLGDKSPLHF
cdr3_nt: TGTGCCAGCTCCACTAAGAAAACCGGGCTCGGCGATAAATCACCCCTCCACTTT

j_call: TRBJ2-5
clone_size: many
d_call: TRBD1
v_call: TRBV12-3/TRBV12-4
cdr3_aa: CASSLRQGASETQYF
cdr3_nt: TGTGCCAGCAGTTTAAGGCAGGGGGCGAGTGAGACCCAGTACTTC

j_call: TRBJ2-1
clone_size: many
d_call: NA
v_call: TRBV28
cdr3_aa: CASSLETTTYNEQFF
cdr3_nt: TGTGCCAGCAGTTTGGAGACTACGACATACAATGAGCAGTTCTTC

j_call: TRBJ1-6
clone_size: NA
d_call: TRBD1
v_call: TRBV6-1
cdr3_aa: CASRTIRQGSPPLHF
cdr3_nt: TGTGCCAGCAGGACGATCCGACAGGGAAGTCCACCCCTCCACTTT

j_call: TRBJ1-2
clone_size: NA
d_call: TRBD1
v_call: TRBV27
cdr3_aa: CASSFRDRDYGYTF
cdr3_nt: TGTGCCAGCAGTTTTAGGGACAGGGACTATGGCTACACCTTC

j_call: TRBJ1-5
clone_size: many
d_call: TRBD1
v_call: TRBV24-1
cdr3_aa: CATSDGDRGSNQPQHF
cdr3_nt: TGTGCCACCAGTGACGGGGACAGGGGAAGCAATCAGCCCCAGCATTTT

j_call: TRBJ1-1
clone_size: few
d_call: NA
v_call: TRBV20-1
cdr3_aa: CSARMNTEAFF
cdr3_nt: TGCAGTGCTAGAATGAACACTGAAGCTTTCTTT

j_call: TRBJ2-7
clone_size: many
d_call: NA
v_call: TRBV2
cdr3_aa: CASSRSPGASPHEQYF
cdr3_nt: TGTGCCAGCAGCCGATCCCCGGGTGCCAGCCCCCACGAGCAGTACTTC

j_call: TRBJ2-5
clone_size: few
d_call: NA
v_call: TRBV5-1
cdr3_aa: CASSTHGQETQYF
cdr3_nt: TGCGCCAGCAGCACACACGGACAAGAAACCCAGTACTTC

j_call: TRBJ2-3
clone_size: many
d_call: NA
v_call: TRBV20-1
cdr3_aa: CSGTEEYESDTQYF
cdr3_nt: TGCAGTGGGACTGAGGAGTATGAATCAGATACGCAGTATTTT

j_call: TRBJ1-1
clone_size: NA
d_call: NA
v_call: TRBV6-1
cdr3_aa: CASRREMNTEAFF
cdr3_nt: TGTGCCAGCAGACGAGAGATGAACACTGAAGCTTTCTTT

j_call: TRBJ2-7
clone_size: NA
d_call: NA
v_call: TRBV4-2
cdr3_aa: CASSQELGLNSYEQYF
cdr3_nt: TGTGCCAGCAGCCAAGAGTTGGGACTCAACTCCTACGAGCAGTACTTC

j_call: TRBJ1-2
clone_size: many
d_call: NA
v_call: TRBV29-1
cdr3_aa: CSVTPGGRSYGYTF
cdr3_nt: TGCAGCGTTACCCCCGGGGGGCGAAGCTATGGCTACACCTTC

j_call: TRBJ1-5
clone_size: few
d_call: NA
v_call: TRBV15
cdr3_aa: CATSRPRGDSNQPQHF
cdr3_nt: TGTGCCACCAGCAGACCCAGAGGGGATAGCAATCAGCCCCAGCATTTT

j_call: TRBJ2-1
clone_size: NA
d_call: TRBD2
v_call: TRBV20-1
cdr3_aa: CSARPSGRGEQFF
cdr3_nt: TGCAGTGCTAGACCTAGCGGGAGGGGTGAGCAGTTCTTC

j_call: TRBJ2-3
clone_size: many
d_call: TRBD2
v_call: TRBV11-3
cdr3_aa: CASSLGPLGGKDTQYF
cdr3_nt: TGTGCCAGCAGCTTAGGCCCCCTCGGGGGGAAAGATACGCAGTATTTT

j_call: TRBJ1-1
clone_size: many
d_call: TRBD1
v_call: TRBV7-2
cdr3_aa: CASSLPTGTDTEAFF
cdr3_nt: TGTGCCAGCAGCTTACCGACAGGGACGGACACTGAAGCTTTCTTT

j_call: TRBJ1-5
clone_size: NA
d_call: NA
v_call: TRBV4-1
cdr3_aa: CASRTGPNQNNQPQHF
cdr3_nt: TGCGCCAGCAGGACAGGTCCTAACCAGAACAATCAGCCCCAGCATTTT

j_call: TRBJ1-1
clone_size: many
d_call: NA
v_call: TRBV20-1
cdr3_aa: CSASHILSTEAFF
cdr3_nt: TGCAGTGCTAGTCATATTCTTAGCACTGAAGCTTTCTTT

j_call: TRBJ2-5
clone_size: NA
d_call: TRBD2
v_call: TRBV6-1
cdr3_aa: CASSAPGTSQETQYF
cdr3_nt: TGTGCCAGCAGTGCGCCCGGGACTAGCCAAGAGACCCAGTACTTC

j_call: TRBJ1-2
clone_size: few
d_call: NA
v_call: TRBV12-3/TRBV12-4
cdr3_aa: CASSRSRVNGYTF
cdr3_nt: TGTGCCAGCAGTCGGAGTAGGGTGAATGGCTACACCTTC

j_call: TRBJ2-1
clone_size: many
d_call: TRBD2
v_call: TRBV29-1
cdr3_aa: CSVSGRPDSYNEQFF
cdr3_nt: TGCAGCGTTAGCGGGAGGCCTGACTCCTACAATGAGCAGTTCTTC

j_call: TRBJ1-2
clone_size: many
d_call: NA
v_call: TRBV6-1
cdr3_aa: CASRHTGYGYTF
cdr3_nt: TGTGCCAGCAGACACACAGGGTACGGCTACACCTTC

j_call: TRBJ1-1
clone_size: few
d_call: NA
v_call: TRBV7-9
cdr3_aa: CASSLVARGGLRNTEAFF
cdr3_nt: TGTGCCAGCAGCTTAGTGGCTCGAGGGGGACTGCGGAACACTGAAGCTTTCTTT

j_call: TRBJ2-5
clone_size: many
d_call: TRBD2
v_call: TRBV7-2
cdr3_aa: CASSPLAGVEETQYF
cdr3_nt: TGTGCCAGCAGTCCCCTAGCGGGAGTTGAAGAGACCCAGTACTTC

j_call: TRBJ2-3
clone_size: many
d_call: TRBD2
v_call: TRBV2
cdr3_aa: CASSALRTSGTDTQYF
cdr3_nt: TGTGCCAGCAGTGCACTTAGGACTAGCGGCACAGATACGCAGTATTTT

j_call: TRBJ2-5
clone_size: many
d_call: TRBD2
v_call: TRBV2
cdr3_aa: CASNRAGIVVETQYF
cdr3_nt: TGTGCCAGCAATAGAGCGGGGATAGTCGTGGAGACCCAGTACTTC

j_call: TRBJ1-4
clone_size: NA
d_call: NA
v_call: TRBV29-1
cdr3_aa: CSVEDRKSGGEKLFF
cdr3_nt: TGCAGCGTTGAAGATCGGAAGTCAGGAGGGGAAAAACTGTTTTTT

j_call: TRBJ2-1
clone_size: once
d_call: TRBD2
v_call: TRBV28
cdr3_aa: CASSLAGEVNEQFF
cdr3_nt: TGTGCCAGCAGTTTAGCGGGAGAAGTGAATGAGCAGTTCTTC

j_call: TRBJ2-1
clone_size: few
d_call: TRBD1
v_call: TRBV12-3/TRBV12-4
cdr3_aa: CASSSGTGQFF
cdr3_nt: TGTGCCAGCAGTTCCGGGACAGGGCAGTTCTTC

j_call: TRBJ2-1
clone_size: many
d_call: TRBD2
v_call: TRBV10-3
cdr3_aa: CAISESMGLAGNNEQFF
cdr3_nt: TGTGCCATCAGTGAGTCGATGGGACTAGCGGGAAACAATGAGCAGTTCTTC

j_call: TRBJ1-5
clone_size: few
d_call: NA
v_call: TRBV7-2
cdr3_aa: CASGARGNQPQHF
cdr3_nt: TGTGCCAGCGGGGCTCGGGGCAATCAGCCCCAGCATTTT